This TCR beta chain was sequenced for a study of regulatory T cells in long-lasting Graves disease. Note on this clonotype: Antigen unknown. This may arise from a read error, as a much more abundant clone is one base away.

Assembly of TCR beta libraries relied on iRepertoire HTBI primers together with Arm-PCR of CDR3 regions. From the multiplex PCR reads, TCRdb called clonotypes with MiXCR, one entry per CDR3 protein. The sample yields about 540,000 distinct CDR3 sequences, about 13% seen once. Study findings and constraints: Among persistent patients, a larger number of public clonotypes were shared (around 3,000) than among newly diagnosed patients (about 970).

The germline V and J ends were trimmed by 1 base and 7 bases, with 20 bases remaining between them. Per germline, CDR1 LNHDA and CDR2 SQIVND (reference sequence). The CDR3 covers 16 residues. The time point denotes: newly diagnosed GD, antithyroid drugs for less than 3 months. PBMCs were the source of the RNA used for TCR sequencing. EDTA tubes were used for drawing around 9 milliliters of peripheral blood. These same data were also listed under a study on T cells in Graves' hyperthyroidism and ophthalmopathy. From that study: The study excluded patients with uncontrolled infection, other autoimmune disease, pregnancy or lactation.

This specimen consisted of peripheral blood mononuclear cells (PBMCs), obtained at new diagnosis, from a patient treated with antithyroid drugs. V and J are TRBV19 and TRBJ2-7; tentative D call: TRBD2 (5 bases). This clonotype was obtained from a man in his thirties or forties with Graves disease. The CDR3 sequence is CASSIVAGWTYNEQYF. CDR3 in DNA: TGTGCCAGTAGTATAGTTGCGGGCTGGACCTACAATGAGCAGTACTTC. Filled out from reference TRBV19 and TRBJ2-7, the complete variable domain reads DGGITQSPKYLFRKEGQNVTLSCEQNLNHDAMYWYRQDPGQGLRLIYYSQIVNDFQKGDIAEGYSVSREKKESFPLTVTSAQKNPTAFYLCASSIVAGWTYNEQYFGPGTRLTVT.